This TCR beta chain was recorded in a study of neoadjuvant anti-PD-1 for oral cavity cancer. In the study overall: Before surgery, most patients got three to four biweekly 3 mg/kg nivolumab doses.

Germline CDR1 and CDR2: SQVTM and ANQGSEA. CDR3 length: 12 amino acids. Between the trimmed V and J ends, which lost 4 bases and 3 bases, there was a span of 7 bases. Findings and caveats of the study: With a few patients per group, TCR findings need larger cohorts.

PBMCs were not maintained or expanded in culture before analysis. About this clone itself: Its antigen is not identified.

This table comes from immunoSEQ multiplex PCR, and its TCRdb copy is limited to in-frame clones, with some not included. The sample consists of around 17,000 clones, 64% of them appearing once. The chain carries TRBV29-1 and TRBJ2-1; D unresolved. The TCR comes from a person aged 40 to 85 with oral cavity squamous cell carcinoma. Sequenced material: PBMCs, taken before nivolumab (anti-PD-1) treatment. This CDR3 reads CSVGTGYNEQFF. In nucleotides, the CDR3 is TGCAGCGTTGGGACGGGCTACAATGAGCAGTTCTTC.